This T cell receptor beta chain comes out of a study of blood T cell repertoires in COVID-19 (dated by TCRdb to about 2020). Background for the entire study: Samples from collaborators originated in the United States, Italy and Spain and spanned both the acute and convalescent phases of COVID-19. The material from the prospective study consisted of cDNA or gDNA derived from T cells, B-cell-depleted T cells, or PBMCs. Subjects who had been exposed to COVID-19, were actively infected with it, or had recovered from it provided the deeply sampled blood TCRbeta repertoires that made up the dataset. The repertoires were made available in a free public database intended to serve as a resource for research on the immune response to SARS-CoV-2. Samples came from the ongoing ImmuneRACE study (first 160 participants) plus 1,254 subjects from 6 global collaborators. The sample metadata nearly always contained a de-identified subject ID, COVID-19 status, age in years and sex. Where HLA class I and class II types were available, the types were taken from metadata supplied by the sample provider, not from assay-based typing. Here is what the overall study found, with its caveats: Clinical and demographic metadata were provided uncurated, with the amount varying by source and participant.

Sequences SGHNT (CDR1) and YYREEE (CDR2) are obtained from the germline V gene (reference sequence). The cysteine opens and the phenylalanine closes a CDR3 of 14 amino acids. Just CDR3 DNA is preserved here, 42 bases in frame from base 1. The junction shows trimming of 4 bases on V and 3 bases on J, and the gene matches do not reach 4 bases of it. Collaborating institutions collected whole blood in K2EDTA tubes following their own protocols. For TCRbeta analysis, collaborator samples were shipped as frozen whole blood, as isolated PBMCs, or as DNA extracted from either sample type. With respect to this clone: Its antigen is not yet known. No much larger clonotype is one base removed from it; base qualities were not supplied.

TCRbeta CDR3 regions were amplified from genomic DNA by means of the immunoSEQ Assay, a bias-controlled multiplex PCR. Under the source paper's analysis protocol: The number of nucleated cells in each sample was estimated by amplification of reference gene primers within the assay. To quantify the absolute abundance of each unique TCRbeta CDR3 rearrangement, sequence reads were collapsed and filtered. For each sample, productive Simpson clonality was calculated by taking the square root of Simpson's diversity index across productive rearrangements. TCRdb carries this immuneACCESS record with in-frame sequences only. Its versions omit some clonotypes, under half of them owing to an unresolved V gene in the studies checked, with the rest unexplained. The DNA was the basis for D and trimming; V, J and clone size are from that table. For this sample the table gives hundreds of thousands of clones, of which about 80% were detected only once. The ten biggest clones cover approximately 1.9% of the sample.

Sequenced: peripheral blood. The sequence was obtained from a woman older than 75 with acute or convalescent COVID-19. The V and J segments used are TRBV5-4 and TRBJ2-5; TRBD1 fits 9 bases in the junction. The CDR3 protein: CASSPWTGEETQYF. The nucleotide sequence is TGTGCCAGCAGCCCATGGACAGGGGAAGAGACCCAGTACTTC.